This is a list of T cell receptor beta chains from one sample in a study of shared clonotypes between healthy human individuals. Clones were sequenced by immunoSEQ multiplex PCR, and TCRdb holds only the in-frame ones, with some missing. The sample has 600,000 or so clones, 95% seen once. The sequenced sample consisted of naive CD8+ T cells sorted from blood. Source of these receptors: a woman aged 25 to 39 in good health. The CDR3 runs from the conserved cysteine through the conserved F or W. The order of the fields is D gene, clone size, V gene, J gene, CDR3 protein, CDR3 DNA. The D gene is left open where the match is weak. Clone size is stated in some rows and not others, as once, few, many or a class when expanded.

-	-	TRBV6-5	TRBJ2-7	CASSSRSPLPYEQYF	TGTGCCAGCAGTTCCCGATCCCCTTTGCCCTACGAGCAGTACTTC
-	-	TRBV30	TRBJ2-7	CAWSEGEVYEQYF	TGTGCCTGGAGTGAAGGGGAGGTCTACGAGCAGTACTTC
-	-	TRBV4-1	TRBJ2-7	CASSQTVQAEQYF	TGCGCCAGCAGCCAGACGGTGCAGGCCGAGCAGTACTTC
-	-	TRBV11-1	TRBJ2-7	CASSLGAGSYEQYF	TGTGCCAGCAGCTTAGGTGCGGGTTCCTACGAGCAGTACTTC
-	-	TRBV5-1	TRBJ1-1	CASSLAEVGNTEAFF	TGCGCCAGCAGCTTGGCCGAGGTCGGCAACACTGAAGCTTTCTTT
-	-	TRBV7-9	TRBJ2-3	CASELGRQYF	TGTGCCAGCGAGTTAGGGAGGCAGTATTTT
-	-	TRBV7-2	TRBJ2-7	CASSTGTSSHEQYF	TGTGCCAGCAGCACCGGGACGAGCAGCCACGAGCAGTACTTC
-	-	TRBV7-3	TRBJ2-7	CASSFGVGYEQYF	TGTGCCAGCAGCTTCGGGGTAGGGTACGAGCAGTACTTC
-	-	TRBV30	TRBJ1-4	CASIERGVTGTREKEKLFF	TGTGCGTCCATCGAGAGGGGAGTGACCGGGACCAGAGAAAAAGAAAAACTGTTTTTT
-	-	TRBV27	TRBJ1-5	CASSLTGSNQPQHF	TGTGCCAGCAGTTTAACAGGTAGCAATCAGCCCCAGCATTTT
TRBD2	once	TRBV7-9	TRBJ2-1	CASSLLAGGPYNEQFF	TGTGCCAGCAGCTTGTTAGCGGGAGGGCCGTACAATGAGCAGTTCTTC
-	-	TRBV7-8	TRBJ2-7	CASSLKSIWMGEQYF	TGTGCCAGCAGCTTAAAGTCAATCTGGATGGGTGAGCAGTACTTC
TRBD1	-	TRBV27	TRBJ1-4	CASSLWGQGSEKLFF	TGTGCCAGCAGTTTATGGGGACAGGGTAGTGAAAAACTGTTTTTT